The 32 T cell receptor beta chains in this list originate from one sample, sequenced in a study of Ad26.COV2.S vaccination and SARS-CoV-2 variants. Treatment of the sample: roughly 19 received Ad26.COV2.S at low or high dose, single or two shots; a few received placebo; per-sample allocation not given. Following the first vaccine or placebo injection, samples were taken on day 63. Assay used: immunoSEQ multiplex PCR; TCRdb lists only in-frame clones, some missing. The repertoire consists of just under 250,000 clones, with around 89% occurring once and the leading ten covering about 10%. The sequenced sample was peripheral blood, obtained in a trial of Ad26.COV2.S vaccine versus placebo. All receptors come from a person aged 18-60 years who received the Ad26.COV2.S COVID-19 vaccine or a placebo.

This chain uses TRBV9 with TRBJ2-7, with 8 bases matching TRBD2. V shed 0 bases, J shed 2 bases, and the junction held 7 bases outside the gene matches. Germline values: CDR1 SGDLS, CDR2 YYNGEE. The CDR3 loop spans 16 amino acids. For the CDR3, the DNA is TGTGCCAGCAGCGTAGCAGCGGGGGACTACCCCTACGAGCAGTACTTC. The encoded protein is CASSVAAGDYPYEQYF. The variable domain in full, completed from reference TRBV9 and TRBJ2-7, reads DSGVTQTPKHLITATGQRVTLRCSPRSGDLSVYWYQQSLDQGLQFLIQYYNGEERAKGNILERFSAQQFPDLHSELNLSSLELGDSALYFCASSVAAGDYPYEQYFGPGTRLTVT.

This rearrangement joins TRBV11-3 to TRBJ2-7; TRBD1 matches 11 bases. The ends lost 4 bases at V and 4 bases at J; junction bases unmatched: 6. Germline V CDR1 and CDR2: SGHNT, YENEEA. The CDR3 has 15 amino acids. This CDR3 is CASSSRTGGAYEQYF. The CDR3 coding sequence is TGTGCCAGCAGCTCTCGGACAGGGGGCGCTTACGAGCAGTACTTC. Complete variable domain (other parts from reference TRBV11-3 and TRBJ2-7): EAGVVQSPRYKIIEKKQPVAFWCNPISGHNTLYWYLQNLGQGPELLIRYENEEAVDDSQLPKDRFSAERLKGVDSTLKIQPAELGDSAVYLCASSSRTGGAYEQYFGPGTRLTVT.

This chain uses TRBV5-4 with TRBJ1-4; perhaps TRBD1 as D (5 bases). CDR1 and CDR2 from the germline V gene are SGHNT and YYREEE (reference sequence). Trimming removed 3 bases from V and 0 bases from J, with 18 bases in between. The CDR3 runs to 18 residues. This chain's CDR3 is CASSSGTGTVATNEKLFF. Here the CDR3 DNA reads TGTGCCAGCAGCTCTGGAACCGGGACCGTTGCAACTAATGAAAAACTGTTTTTT.

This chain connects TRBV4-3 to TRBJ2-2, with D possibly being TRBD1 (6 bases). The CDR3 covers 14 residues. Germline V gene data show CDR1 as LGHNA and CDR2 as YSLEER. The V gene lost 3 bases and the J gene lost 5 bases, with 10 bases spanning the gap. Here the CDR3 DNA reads TGCGCCAGCAGCCAGGCGAGGGGGACCGGGGAGCTGTTTTTT. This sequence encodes CASSQARGTGELFF.

In DNA, the CDR3 is TGTGCCAGCAGCCAAAGCGGGGGGACAACGAACACCGGGGAGCTGTTTTTT. Protein sequence: CASSQSGGTTNTGELFF. The chain couples TRBV9 to TRBJ2-2, with 9 nucleotides matching TRBD2. Looked up from germline, CDR1 is SGDLS and CDR2 is YYNGEE. The CDR3 has 17 residues. The V gene end was trimmed by 4 bases and the J gene end by 0 bases; junction bases not matched to a gene: 7.

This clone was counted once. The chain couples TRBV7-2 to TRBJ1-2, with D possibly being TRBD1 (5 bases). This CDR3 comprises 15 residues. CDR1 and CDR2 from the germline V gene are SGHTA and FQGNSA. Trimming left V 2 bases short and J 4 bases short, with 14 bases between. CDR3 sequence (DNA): TGTGCCAGCAGCTTACGAAAAGGGACGGCCTATGGCTACACCTTC. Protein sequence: CASSLRKGTAYGYTF.

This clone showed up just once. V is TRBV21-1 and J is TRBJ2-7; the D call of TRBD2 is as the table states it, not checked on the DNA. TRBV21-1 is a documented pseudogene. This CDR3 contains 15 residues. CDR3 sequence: CASCPRAGSYYEQYF. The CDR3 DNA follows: TGTGCCAGCTGCCCTCGTGCGGGAAGTTACTACGAGCAGTACTTC.

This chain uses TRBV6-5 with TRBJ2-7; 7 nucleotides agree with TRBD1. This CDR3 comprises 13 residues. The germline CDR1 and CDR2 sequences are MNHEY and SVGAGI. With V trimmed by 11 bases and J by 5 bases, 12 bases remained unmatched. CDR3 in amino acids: CAATGTALHEQYF. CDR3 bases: TGTGCCGCGACGGGGACAGCGCTACACGAGCAGTACTTC.

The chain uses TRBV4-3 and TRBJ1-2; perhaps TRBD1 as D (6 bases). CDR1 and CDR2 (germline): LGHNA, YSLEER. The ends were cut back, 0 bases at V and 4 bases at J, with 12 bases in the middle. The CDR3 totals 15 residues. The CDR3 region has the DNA TGCGCCAGCAGCCAAGATCTGGGGGGCAGCTATGGCTACACCTTC. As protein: CASSQDLGGSYGYTF.

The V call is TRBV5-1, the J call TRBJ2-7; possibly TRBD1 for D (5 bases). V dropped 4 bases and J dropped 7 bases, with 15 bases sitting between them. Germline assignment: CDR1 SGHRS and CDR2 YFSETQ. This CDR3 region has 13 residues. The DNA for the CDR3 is TGCGCCAGCAGCCCTCAGGGCCTAATGGAGCAGTACTTC. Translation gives CASSPQGLMEQYF.

CDR3 sequence (DNA): TGTGCCAGCACCGAGGGGGCGGGAGGCTACACCTTC. It specifies CASTEGAGGYTF. The chain is built from TRBV12-3 or TRBV12-4 and TRBJ1-2; 7 positions agree with TRBD1. CDR3 size: 12 residues. The V segment lost 7 bases and the J segment 8 bases; nucleotides outside the gene matches: 7.

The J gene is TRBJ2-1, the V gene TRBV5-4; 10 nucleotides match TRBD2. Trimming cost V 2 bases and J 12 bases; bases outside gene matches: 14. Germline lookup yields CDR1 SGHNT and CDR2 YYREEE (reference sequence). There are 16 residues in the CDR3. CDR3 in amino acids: CASSLGGRTSGPSQFF. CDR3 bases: TGTGCCAGCAGCTTAGGCGGGAGGACTAGCGGCCCGTCGCAGTTCTTC.

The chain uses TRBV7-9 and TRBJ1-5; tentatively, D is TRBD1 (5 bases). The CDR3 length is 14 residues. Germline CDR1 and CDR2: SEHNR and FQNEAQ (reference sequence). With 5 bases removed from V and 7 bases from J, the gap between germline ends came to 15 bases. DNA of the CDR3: TGTGCCAGCAGCCCCTCGGGACGGGGACAGCCCCAGCATTTT. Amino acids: CASSPSGRGQPQHF.

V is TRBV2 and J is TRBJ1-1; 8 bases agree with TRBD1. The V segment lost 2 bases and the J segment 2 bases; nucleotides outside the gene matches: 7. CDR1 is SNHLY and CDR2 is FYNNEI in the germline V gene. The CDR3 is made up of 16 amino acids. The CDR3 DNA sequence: TGTGCCAGCAGTGAATTCTGGACAGGGCTTAACACTGAAGCTTTCTTT. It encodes CASSEFWTGLNTEAFF.

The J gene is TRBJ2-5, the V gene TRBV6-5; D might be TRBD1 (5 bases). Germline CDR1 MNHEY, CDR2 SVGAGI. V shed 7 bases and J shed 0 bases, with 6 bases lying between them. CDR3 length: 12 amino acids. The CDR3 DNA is TGTGCCAGCAAGGGGTACCAAGAGACCCAGTACTTC. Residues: CASKGYQETQYF.

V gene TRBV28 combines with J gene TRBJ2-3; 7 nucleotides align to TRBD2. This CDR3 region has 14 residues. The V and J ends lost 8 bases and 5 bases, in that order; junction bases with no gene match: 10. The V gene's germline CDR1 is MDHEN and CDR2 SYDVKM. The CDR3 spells CASVRWEGQDTQYF. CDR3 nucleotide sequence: TGTGCCAGCGTTAGGTGGGAGGGCCAAGATACGCAGTATTTT.

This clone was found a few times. The CDR3 loop is CASSLDGFPDTQYF. CDR3 DNA: TGTGCCAGCAGTCTCGACGGATTTCCAGATACGCAGTATTTT. The chain uses TRBV6-2 or TRBV6-3 and TRBJ2-3; D is ambiguous. Germline V lookup: CDR1 MNHEY, CDR2 SVGEGT. The CDR3 totals 14 residues. The ends were cut back, 5 bases at V and 4 bases at J, with 13 bases in the middle.

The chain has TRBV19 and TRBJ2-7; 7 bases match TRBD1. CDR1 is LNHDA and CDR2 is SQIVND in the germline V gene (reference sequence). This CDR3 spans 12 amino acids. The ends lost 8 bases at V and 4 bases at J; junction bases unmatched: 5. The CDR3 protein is CASRGRGYEQYF. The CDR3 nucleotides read TGTGCCAGTCGAGGCAGGGGGTACGAGCAGTACTTC.

CDR3 in DNA: TGTGCCAGCAGCAACCCAGATAGTGGGAACACTGAAGCTTTCTTT. The encoded protein is CASSNPDSGNTEAFF. The chain links TRBV5-8 to TRBJ1-1; D remains ambiguous. Germline-derived CDR1 and CDR2 are SGHTS and YDEGEE. Between the trimmed V and J ends, which lost 4 bases and 1 base, there was a span of 14 bases. The CDR3 length is 15 residues. Based on the CDR3 plus reference TRBV5-8 and TRBJ1-1, the full variable domain is EAGVTQSPTHLIKTRGQQATLRCSPISGHTSVYWYQQALGLGLQFLLWYDEGEERNRGNFPPRFSGRQFPNYSSELNVNALELEDSALYLCASSNPDSGNTEAFFGQGTRLTVV.

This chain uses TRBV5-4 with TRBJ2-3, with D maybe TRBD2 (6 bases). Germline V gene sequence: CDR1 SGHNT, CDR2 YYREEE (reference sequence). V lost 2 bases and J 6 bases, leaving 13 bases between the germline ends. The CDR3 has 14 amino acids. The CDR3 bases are TGTGCCAGCAGCTTCGGACTGGAGGGGGATACGCAGTATTTT. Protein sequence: CASSFGLEGDTQYF.

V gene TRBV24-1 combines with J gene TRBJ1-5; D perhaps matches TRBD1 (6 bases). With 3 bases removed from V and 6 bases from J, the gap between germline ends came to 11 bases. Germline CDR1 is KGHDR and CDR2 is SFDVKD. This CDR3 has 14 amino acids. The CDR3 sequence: CATSDRQVFQPQHF. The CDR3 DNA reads TGTGCCACCAGTGATCGACAGGTATTTCAGCCCCAGCATTTT.

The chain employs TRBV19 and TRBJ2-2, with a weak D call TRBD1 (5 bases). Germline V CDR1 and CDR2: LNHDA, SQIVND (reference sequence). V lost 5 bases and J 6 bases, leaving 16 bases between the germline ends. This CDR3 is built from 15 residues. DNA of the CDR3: TGTGCCAGTAGTCCCTGGGGCAGGGCGGCCGGGGAGCTGTTTTTT. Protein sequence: CASSPWGRAAGELFF.

The CDR3 protein is CASRPGQRIYEQYF. As DNA, the CDR3 is TGTGCCAGCAGACCGGGACAGAGAATTTACGAGCAGTACTTC. This chain connects TRBV28 to TRBJ2-7; 7 bases map to TRBD1. CDR3 length: 14 residues. Germline V CDR1 and CDR2: MDHEN, SYDVKM. With V trimmed by 6 bases and J by 4 bases, 9 bases remained unmatched.

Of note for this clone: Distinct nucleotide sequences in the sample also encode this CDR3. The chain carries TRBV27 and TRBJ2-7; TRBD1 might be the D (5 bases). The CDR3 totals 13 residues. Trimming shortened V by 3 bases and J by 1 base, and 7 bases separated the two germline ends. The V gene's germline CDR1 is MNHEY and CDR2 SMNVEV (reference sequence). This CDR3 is CASSLQGSYEQYF. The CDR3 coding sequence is TGTGCCAGCAGTTTGCAGGGTTCCTACGAGCAGTACTTC.

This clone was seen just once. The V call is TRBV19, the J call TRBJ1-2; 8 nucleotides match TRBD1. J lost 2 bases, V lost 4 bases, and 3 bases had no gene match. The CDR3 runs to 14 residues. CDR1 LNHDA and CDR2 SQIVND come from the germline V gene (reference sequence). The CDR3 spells CASSRTGTNYGYTF. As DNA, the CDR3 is TGTGCCAGTAGTAGGACAGGGACCAACTATGGCTACACCTTC.

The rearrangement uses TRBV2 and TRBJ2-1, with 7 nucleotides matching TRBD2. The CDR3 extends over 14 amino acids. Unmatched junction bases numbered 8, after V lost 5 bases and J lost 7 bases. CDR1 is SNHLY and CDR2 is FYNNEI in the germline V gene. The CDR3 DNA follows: TGTGCCAGCAGTACCCTAGCGGCAGGGAATGAGCAGTTCTTC. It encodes CASSTLAAGNEQFF.

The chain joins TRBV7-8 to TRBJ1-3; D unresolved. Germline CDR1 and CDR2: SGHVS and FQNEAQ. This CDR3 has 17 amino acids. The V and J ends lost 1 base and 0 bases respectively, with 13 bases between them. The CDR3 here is CASSLEIVGTSGNTIYF. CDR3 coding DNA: TGTGCCAGCAGCTTAGAAATAGTGGGAACCTCTGGAAACACCATATATTTT.

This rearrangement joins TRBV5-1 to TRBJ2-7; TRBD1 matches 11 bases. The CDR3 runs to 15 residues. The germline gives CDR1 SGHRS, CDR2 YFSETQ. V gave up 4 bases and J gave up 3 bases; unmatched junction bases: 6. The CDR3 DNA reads TGCGCCAGCAGCGGGGACAGGGGGAACCACTACGAGCAGTACTTC. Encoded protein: CASSGDRGNHYEQYF. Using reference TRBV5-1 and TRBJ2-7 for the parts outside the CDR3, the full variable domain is KAGVTQTPRYLIKTRGQQVTLSCSPISGHRSVSWYQQTPGQGLQFLFEYFSETQRNKGNFPGRFSGRQFSNSRSEMNVSTLELGDSALYLCASSGDRGNHYEQYFGPGTRLTVT.

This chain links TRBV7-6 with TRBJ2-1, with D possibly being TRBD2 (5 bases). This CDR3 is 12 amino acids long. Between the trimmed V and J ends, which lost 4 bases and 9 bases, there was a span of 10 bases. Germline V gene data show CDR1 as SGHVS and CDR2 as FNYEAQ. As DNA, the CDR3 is TGTGCCAGCAGCTCCCGGGGAGCTGAGCAGTTCTTC. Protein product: CASSSRGAEQFF.

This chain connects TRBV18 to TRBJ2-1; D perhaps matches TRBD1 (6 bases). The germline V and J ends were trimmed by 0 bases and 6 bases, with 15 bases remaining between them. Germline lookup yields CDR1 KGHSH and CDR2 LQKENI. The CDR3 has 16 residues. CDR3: CASSPPKWQGSNEQFF. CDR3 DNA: TGTGCCAGCTCACCACCGAAGTGGCAGGGGAGCAATGAGCAGTTCTTC.

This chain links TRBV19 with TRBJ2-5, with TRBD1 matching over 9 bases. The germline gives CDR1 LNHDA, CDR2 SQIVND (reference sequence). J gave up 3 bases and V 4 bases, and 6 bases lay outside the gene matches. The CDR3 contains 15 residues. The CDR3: CASSNPGQGEETQYF. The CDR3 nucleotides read TGTGCCAGTAGTAACCCGGGACAGGGTGAAGAGACCCAGTACTTC.

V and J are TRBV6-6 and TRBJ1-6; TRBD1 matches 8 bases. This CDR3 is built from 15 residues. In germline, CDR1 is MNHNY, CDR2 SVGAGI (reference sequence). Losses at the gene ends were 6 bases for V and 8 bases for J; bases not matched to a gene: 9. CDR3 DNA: TGTGCCAGCAGCCAACCTGGGACAGGAGATTCACCCCTCCACTTT. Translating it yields CASSQPGTGDSPLHF.